This T cell receptor (beta chain) derives from a study of a mutant IDH1 vaccine in newly diagnosed glioma. The assay was immunoSEQ multiplex PCR, and TCRdb's table has in-frame clones only and misses some. The profile shows 75,000 to 80,000 clones, 75% to 90% of them singletons. Worth noting for this clone: The antigen remains undetermined.

Indicated time point: week 23, last vaccination. Topical imiquimod accompanied each vaccine dose, which consisted of 300 ug of mutant IDH1 20-mer peptide. Sequenced material: PBMCs, taken from a glioma patient whose treatment included an IDH1 peptide vaccine. The sequence derives from a woman between 50 and 59 years old with glioma.

Here the CDR3 reads CASSPRTGGLLNYGYTF. As DNA, the CDR3 is TGTGCCAGTAGTCCCCGGACAGGGGGCTTACTTAACTATGGCTACACCTTC. The chain employs TRBV19 and TRBJ1-2, with 11 positions matching TRBD1. With 5 bases clipped from V and 1 base from J, the junction kept 9 bases outside the gene matches. Germline assignment: CDR1 LNHDA and CDR2 SQIVND (reference sequence). This CDR3 spans 17 amino acids.